Here is one T cell receptor beta chain with its context. The antigen this receptor binds is unknown. No base qualities exist here, and no much larger clone lies one base off it. The entry originates in a study of OX40 agonist ivuxolimab in advanced cancers. Study-level background: The costimulatory receptor OX40 (CD134) was targeted by ivuxolimab, a fully human IgG2 agonistic monoclonal antibody. Intravenous ivuxolimab was administered to patients every 2 weeks at six dose levels: 0.01, 0.1, 0.3, 1.5, 3 and 10 mg/kg. Among the roughly 54 dose-escalation patients, 19 had hepatocellular carcinoma, 15 or so melanoma, 9 renal cell carcinoma and 9 head and neck cancer. In the dose-escalation cohort, around four fifths of patients were male, and the mean age was about 55 years, with a range of roughly 20 to 80. Prior anti-PD-1, anti-PD-L1 or anti-CTLA-4 therapy was permitted, and checkpoint inhibitors had been received by around 39% of dose-escalation patients. Partial responses occurred in three dose-escalation patients: two with cutaneous melanoma and one with hepatocellular carcinoma. The purpose of peripheral TCRbeta sequencing was to test whether ivuxolimab changed TCR sequence diversity and led to clonal T-cell expansion. The paper reports the monotherapy dose-escalation portion (N of about 50 patients) of the phase I ivuxolimab trial.

The research as a whole found: In the 0.1-3.0 mg/kg groups, partial responders were among the patients with the lowest normalized peripheral clonal expansion, particularly in CD8+ T cells. On average, CD8+ T cells showed more expanded clones than CD4+ T cells after ivuxolimab. At doses of 0.1 to 3.0 mg/kg, clonal expansion of both CD4+ and CD8+ T cells in blood was seen between baseline and week 6. The antigen specificity of the peripheral T cells that underwent clonal expansion was not determined. Low levels of normalized T-cell clonal expansion were also shown by some nonresponding patients.

To sequence the TCRbeta CDR3 region, genomic DNA was isolated from the sorted cells. The immunoSEQ Assay was used for sequencing of TCRbeta CDR3 regions. TCRdb limited this immuneACCESS table to in-frame rearrangements with V and J called. A share of clones is missing; checked studies link under half to unresolved V genes, and the rest is unexplained. The sample contains about 38,000 clones, roughly 80% of them found a single time. Around 20% of the sample lies in the top ten. The trial excluded patients who had a history of autoimmune disease or were on systemic immunosuppression. Peripheral blood for TCR sequencing was collected from all dose cohorts at baseline, on cycle 4 day 1, and on cycle 7 day 1. Samples were obtained from an open-label, multicenter, first-in-human phase I dose-escalation trial of ivuxolimab. The trial enrolled adults with locally advanced or metastatic head and neck squamous cell, hepatocellular, melanoma or renal cell carcinoma. Before TCR sequencing, CD4+ and CD8+ T cells were separately sorted from peripheral blood.

The germline V gene specifies SGHTS as CDR1 and YDEGEE as CDR2. Taken from cysteine to phenylalanine, the CDR3 has 12 residues. The only DNA kept is the CDR3, 36 bases in frame from the first base. The V and J ends are trimmed by 5 bases and 2 bases, leaving 8 bases between them. The chain links TRBV5-8 with TRBJ2-7, with the D gene not clear enough to name. The source material was CD4+ or CD8+ T cells sorted from blood, sampled in a trial of the OX40 agonist ivuxolimab. The origin of this receptor is an adult with an advanced solid tumor such as melanoma, head and neck, liver or kidney cancer. The DNA sequence is given as TGTGCCAGCAGTTCAGCCCCCTACGAGCAGTACTTC. It specifies CASSSAPYEQYF.